What follows are 3 T cell receptor beta chains derived from one specimen sequenced in a study of cytomegalovirus exposure and HLA in healthy donors (dated 2017 in TCRdb). Libraries came from the immunoSEQ multiplex PCR assay. The multiplex PCR relied on a mix of 60 forward primers for TCR Vbeta segments and 13 reverse primers for TCR Jbeta segments. TCRdb took this table from immuneACCESS and kept in-frame rearrangements with V and J called. Such tables lack part of the clones; where checked against another copy, unresolved V genes explain under half of the gap, and the rest is unexplained. For this sample the table gives approximately 170,000 clones, of which 85% were detected only once. The top ten hold 1% of the sample. The sequenced material came from PBMCs. These receptors came from a boy aged 2 to 9 in good health and CMV-seronegative.

The genes are TRBV7-9 and TRBJ1-3; D is uncertain. This CDR3 contains 14 residues. Germline assignment: CDR1 SEHNR and CDR2 FQNEAQ (reference sequence). The germline V and J ends were trimmed by 5 bases and 3 bases, with 11 bases remaining between them. Here the CDR3 DNA reads TGTGCCAGCAGCCCTTCCGGTCGTGGAAACACCATATATTTT. This gives the protein CASSPSGRGNTIYF. Supplemented by reference TRBV7-9 and TRBJ1-3, the full variable domain reads DTGVSQNPRHKITKRGQNVTFRCDPISEHNRLYWYRQTLGQGPEFLTYFQNEAQLEKSRLLSDRFSAERPKGSFSTLEIQRTEQGDSAMYLCASSPSGRGNTIYFGEGSWLTVV.

The rearrangement uses TRBV2 and TRBJ2-5, with 10 bases lining up with TRBD1. Germline V lookup: CDR1 SNHLY, CDR2 FYNNEI. The CDR3 contains 15 residues. J was trimmed by 5 bases and V by 3 bases; bases with no gene match: 6. This chain's CDR3 is CASSDDRGRVETQYF. The CDR3 nucleotides are TGTGCCAGCAGTGACGACAGGGGGCGGGTGGAGACCCAGTACTTC.

Here the CDR3 reads CASATGGTDTQYF. The CDR3, as DNA: TGTGCCAGCGCCACAGGGGGCACAGATACGCAGTATTTT. The genes are TRBV7-8 and TRBJ2-3, with 7 positions matching TRBD1. The V gene's germline CDR1 is SGHVS and CDR2 FQNEAQ. Germline trimming cut 8 bases from V and 1 base from J; bases unmatched to any gene: 3. The CDR3 contains 13 residues.